This T cell receptor beta chain was profiled in a study of T cells in Graves' hyperthyroidism and ophthalmopathy. Study results and limitations: Researchers found most expanded thyroid clonotypes above 0.001 in blood as well.

Per the germline V gene, CDR1 is MNHEY and CDR2 is SMNVEV (reference sequence). The V and J ends lost 6 bases and 7 bases, in that order; junction bases with no gene match: 5. The CDR3 is 12 residues long. This clonotype was counted many times. The antigen is undetermined. The investigators amplified TCR beta CDR3 regions from RNA transcripts. The HTBI primer set was used in a first-round RT-PCR of the TCR CDR3. Using its own MiXCR run on the multiplex PCR reads, TCRdb lists one record per CDR3 protein. This sample has a few hundred thousand distinct CDR3 sequences, with about 19% found just once. What was sequenced was blood. The receptor's source is a woman between 18 and 29 years old with Graves' hyperthyroidism. V and J are TRBV27 and TRBJ1-2; TRBD1 aligns across 7 bases. This CDR3 is CASRQGYAGYTF. The CDR3 DNA reads as TGTGCCAGCAGACAGGGGTATGCTGGCTACACCTTC.